This T cell receptor beta chain was captured in a study of T-cell memory formation after mild COVID-19. This clonotype was picked up a small number of times. Via MiXCR, TCRdb re-called the 5' RACE reads, giving one row per CDR3 protein. The sample has roughly 130,000 distinct CDR3 sequences, approximately 5.9% seen once; the top ten hold roughly 2%. The CDR3 is 16 amino acids. Germline V gene data show CDR1 as DFQATT and CDR2 as SNEGSKA (reference sequence). Trimming took 4 bases from V and 3 from J; bases not matched to a gene: 12. This sequence originates from an adult woman who had mild COVID-19 (a few samples of this study predate the infection). Cell type and time point are not known. Material: PBMCs or a T cell subset sorted from them (not recorded which). The chain recombines TRBV20-1 with TRBJ2-1; 7 bases are a match to TRBD2. CDR3 DNA: TGCAGTGCTACCCTCGTGGGGGGGATTTACTACAATGAGCAGTTCTTC. Protein product: CSATLVGGIYYNEQFF.